Described below is a single T cell receptor beta chain sequence and its context. Clones were sequenced by immunoSEQ multiplex PCR, and TCRdb holds only the in-frame ones, with some missing. The sample holds approximately 31,000 clones, roughly 90% seen once. This entry comes from a study of blood T cell repertoires in COVID-19. The CDR3 has 15 amino acids. With 5 bases removed from V and 0 bases from J, the gap between germline ends came to 10 bases. Germline V CDR1 and CDR2: SGHVS, FNYEAQ. The material sequenced was peripheral blood. The origin of this receptor is a man aged 55 to 70 with acute or convalescent COVID-19. This rearrangement joins TRBV7-6 to TRBJ2-2, with D possibly TRBD1 on 6 matching bases. The DNA of the CDR3 is TGTGCCAGCAGCCGAAAGGGGGCGAACACCGGGGAGCTGTTTTTT. This encodes CASSRKGANTGELFF.